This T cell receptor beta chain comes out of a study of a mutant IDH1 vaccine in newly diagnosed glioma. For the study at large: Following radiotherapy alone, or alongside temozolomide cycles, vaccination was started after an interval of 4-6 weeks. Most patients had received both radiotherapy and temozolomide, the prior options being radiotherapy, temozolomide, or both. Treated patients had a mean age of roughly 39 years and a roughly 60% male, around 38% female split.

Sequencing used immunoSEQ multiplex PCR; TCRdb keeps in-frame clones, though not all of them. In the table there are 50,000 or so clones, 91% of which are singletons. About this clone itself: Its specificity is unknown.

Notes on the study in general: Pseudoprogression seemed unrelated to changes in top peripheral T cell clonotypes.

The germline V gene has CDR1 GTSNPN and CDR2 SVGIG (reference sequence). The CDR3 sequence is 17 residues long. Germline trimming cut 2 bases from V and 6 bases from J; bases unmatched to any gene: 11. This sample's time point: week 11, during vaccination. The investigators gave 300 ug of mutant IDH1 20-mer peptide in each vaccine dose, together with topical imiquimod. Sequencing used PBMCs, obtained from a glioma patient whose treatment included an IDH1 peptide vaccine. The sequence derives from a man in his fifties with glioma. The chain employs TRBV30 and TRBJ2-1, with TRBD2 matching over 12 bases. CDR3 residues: CAWSSARLAGGSNEQFF. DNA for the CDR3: TGTGCCTGGAGTTCGGCTCGTCTAGCGGGAGGGAGCAATGAGCAGTTCTTC.